The rows below give T cell receptor beta chains drawn from one sample of a study of CD8+ T cells in alopecia areata. Data came from immunoSEQ multiplex PCR; TCRdb stores just in-frame clones and leaves some out. This sample yields more than 90,000 clones, of which 50% to 75% are seen a single time; 12% belongs to the top ten. Material: CD8+ T cells sorted from blood, obtained at week 24, from a patient treated with tofacitinib. The receptors were gathered from a human donor with alopecia areata. CDR3s include the opening cysteine and the closing phenylalanine or tryptophan. The D gene is left open where the match is weak. Rows may omit the clone size; those that give it use once, few, many or a size class.

TRBJ2-7	-	TRBV6-1	-	CASSEWLVDENIEQYF	TGTGCCAGCAGTGAATGGTTAGTGGACGAGAACATCGAGCAGTACTTC
TRBJ2-7	-	TRBV27	-	CASSFRGGNSYEQYF	TGTGCCAGCAGTTTTCGAGGGGGGAACTCCTACGAGCAGTACTTC
TRBJ1-1	-	TRBV7-9	-	CASSLEIGRFEAFF	TGTGCCAGCAGCTTAGAGATAGGTCGTTTTGAAGCTTTCTTT
TRBJ1-6	-	TRBV4-3	-	CASSPTYYDQSSPLHF	TGCGCCAGCAGCCCTACGTATTATGATCAGAGTTCACCCCTCCACTTT
TRBJ2-5	-	TRBV4-1	-	CASSPYAGAQETQYF	TGCGCCAGCAGCCCCTACGCAGGGGCCCAAGAGACCCAGTACTTC
TRBJ2-3	-	TRBV7-8	-	CASSGGTPTDTQYF	TGTGCCAGCAGCGGGGGGACTCCCACAGATACGCAGTATTTT
TRBJ2-3	-	TRBV11-2	few	CASSFVAASTDTQYF	TGTGCCAGCAGTTTTGTGGCAGCTAGCACAGATACGCAGTATTTT
TRBJ1-6	-	TRBV6-5	few	CASTRADNSPLHF	TGTGCCAGCACTCGGGCAGATAATTCACCCCTCCACTTT
TRBJ2-1	-	TRBV7-2	-	CASSSRDSSYNEQFF	TGTGCCAGCAGCTCTCGGGACTCCTCCTACAATGAGCAGTTCTTC
TRBJ2-1	TRBD2	TRBV5-4	many	CASSLLSGLAGVNEQFF	TGTGCCAGCAGCTTACTGTCAGGACTAGCGGGGGTGAATGAGCAGTTCTTC
TRBJ2-7	TRBD1	TRBV11-2	-	CASRKGTGDEQYF	TGTGCCAGCAGAAAAGGGACAGGGGACGAGCAGTACTTC
TRBJ1-2	TRBD1	TRBV2	few	CASVPGQSYGYTF	TGTGCCAGCGTCCCGGGACAGAGCTATGGCTACACCTTC
TRBJ2-6	-	TRBV6-1	many	CASSGSSGANVLTF	TGTGCCAGCAGCGGGAGCTCTGGGGCCAACGTCCTGACTTTC
TRBJ2-1	-	TRBV19	-	CASSFIPSSYNEQFF	TGTGCCAGTAGTTTCATCCCGAGCTCCTACAATGAGCAGTTCTTC
TRBJ1-1	-	TRBV30	-	CAWSVVGNTEAFF	TGTGCCTGGAGTGTTGTGGGGAACACTGAAGCTTTCTTT
TRBJ1-5	-	TRBV2	-	CASSEWQVGQPQHF	TGTGCCAGCAGTGAGTGGCAGGTTGGTCAGCCCCAGCATTTT
TRBJ2-2	-	TRBV30	-	CAWTELGGELFF	TGTGCCTGGACCGAGCTTGGCGGGGAGCTGTTTTTT
TRBJ2-7	-	TRBV4-3	-	CASSQALRAYEQYF	TGCGCCAGCAGCCAAGCCCTCAGGGCGTACGAGCAGTACTTC
TRBJ2-6	-	TRBV29-1	-	CSVEEGAPAGANVLTF	TGCAGCGTTGAGGAAGGGGCCCCAGCCGGGGCCAACGTCCTGACTTTC
TRBJ2-7	-	TRBV30	-	CAWSNTFQVYEQYF	TGTGCCTGGAGTAACACCTTTCAGGTCTACGAGCAGTACTTC
TRBJ2-5	TRBD2	TRBV7-2	-	CASSRLAGDQETQYF	TGTGCCAGCAGCCGACTAGCGGGGGACCAAGAGACCCAGTACTTC
TRBJ2-3	-	TRBV10-3	-	CAISESGTSTDTQYF	TGTGCCATCAGCGAATCCGGGACTTCCACAGATACGCAGTATTTT
TRBJ2-7	-	TRBV6-5	-	CASSPLGTAHEQYF	TGTGCCAGCAGTCCTCTAGGAACGGCTCACGAGCAGTACTTC
TRBJ2-3	-	TRBV2	-	CASSEIGEADTQYF	TGTGCCAGCAGTGAAATCGGTGAGGCAGATACGCAGTATTTT
TRBJ2-3	-	TRBV7-9	-	CASSGSTDTQYF	TGTGCCAGCAGCGGTAGCACAGATACGCAGTATTTT
TRBJ2-3	TRBD1	TRBV7-3	-	CASSPTTGRTDTQYF	TGTGCCAGCAGCCCAACGACAGGGCGGACAGATACGCAGTATTTT
TRBJ2-7	TRBD1	TRBV19	few	CASSTTYRGGDWYF	TGTGCCAGTAGTACCACCTACAGGGGCGGTGATTGGTACTTC
TRBJ2-7	TRBD1	TRBV29-1	-	CSVEDRGAYEQYF	TGCAGCGTGGAAGACAGGGGGGCCTACGAGCAGTACTTC
TRBJ1-1	-	TRBV25-1	-	CASSEYLTEEAFF	TGTGCCAGCAGTGAATATCTCACCGAGGAAGCTTTCTTT
TRBJ2-7	TRBD2	TRBV27	once	CASSLAGIRFREQYF	TGTGCCAGCAGTCTAGCGGGAATCAGGTTTCGGGAGCAGTACTTC
TRBJ2-5	-	TRBV7-9	-	CASSSSGTRRETQYF	TGTGCCAGCAGCTCCTCCGGGACAAGAAGAGAGACCCAGTACTTC
TRBJ2-4	-	TRBV7-9	-	CASSDLGYDQYF	TGTGCCAGCAGCGATCTCGGGTATGATCAGTACTTC
TRBJ2-7	TRBD1	TRBV27	-	CASRAGTGGYEQYF	TGTGCCAGCAGGGCCGGGACAGGGGGCTACGAGCAGTACTTC
TRBJ2-7	-	TRBV9	-	CASSPNPGQHYEQYF	TGTGCCAGCAGCCCTAACCCCGGACAGCACTACGAGCAGTACTTC
TRBJ2-5	-	TRBV5-6	few	CASSLEGALETQYF	TGTGCCAGCAGCCTGGAGGGGGCGCTGGAGACCCAGTACTTC
TRBJ2-1	TRBD2	TRBV5-1	once	CASSIAGFDEQFF	TGCGCCAGCTCGATAGCGGGGTTCGATGAGCAGTTCTTC
TRBJ1-2	TRBD1	TRBV29-1	-	CSAQGARSYTF	TGCAGCGCCCAGGGGGCACGAAGCTACACCTTC